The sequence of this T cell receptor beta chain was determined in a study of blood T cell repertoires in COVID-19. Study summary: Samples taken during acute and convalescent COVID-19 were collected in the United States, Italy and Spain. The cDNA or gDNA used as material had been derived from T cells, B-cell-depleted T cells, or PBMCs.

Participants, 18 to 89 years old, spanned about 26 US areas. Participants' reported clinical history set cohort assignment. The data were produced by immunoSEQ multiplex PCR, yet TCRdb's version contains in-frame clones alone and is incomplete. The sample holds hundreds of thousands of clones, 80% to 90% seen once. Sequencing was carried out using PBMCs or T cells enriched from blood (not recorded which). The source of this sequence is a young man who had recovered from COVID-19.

The CDR3 loop is CATAAGAGDEQFF. In DNA form, the CDR3 reads TGTGCCACCGCCGCGGGGGCCGGGGATGAGCAGTTCTTC. V and J are TRBV19 and TRBJ2-1, with a possible D match to TRBD2 (7 bases). Deletions cut 10 bases from V and 8 bases from J, with 18 bases between. This CDR3 is 13 amino acids long. CDR1 and CDR2 from the germline V gene are LNHDA and SQIVND (reference sequence).